The 3 T cell receptor beta chains below were found in one sample sequenced in a study of cytomegalovirus exposure and HLA in healthy donors. Sequenced by immunoSEQ multiplex PCR; TCRdb stores in-frame clones only, minus some. The sample lists about 150,000 clones, about 86% occurring once. The sample was PBMCs. The receptors come from a human donor in good health.

This chain links TRBV29-1 with TRBJ2-7; D is perhaps TRBD2 (6 bases). The V gene lost 6 bases and the J gene lost 3 bases, with 18 bases spanning the gap. The CDR3 consists of 14 residues. Germline V gene lookup returns CDR1 SQVTM and CDR2 ANQGSEA. CDR3 DNA sequence: TGCAGCGTGGAGGGCGGTATCGGAAACTACGAGCAGTACTTC. Its protein is CSVEGGIGNYEQYF.

This clone was counted once. The chain's CDR3 is CASSLGVRISFGNEQFF. The DNA of the CDR3 is TGTGCCAGCAGTTTAGGAGTTCGGATTAGCTTTGGTAATGAGCAGTTCTTC. The chain links TRBV27 to TRBJ2-1; D not resolved. From germline, CDR1 is MNHEY and CDR2 SMNVEV (reference sequence). V lost 2 bases and J lost 7, with 21 bases in between. This CDR3 comprises 17 residues.

The gene calls are TRBV9 and TRBJ1-2, with unresolved D. Germline loops: CDR1 SGDLS, CDR2 YYNGEE. The V gene lost 1 base and the J gene lost 0 bases, with 7 bases spanning the gap. This CDR3 has 14 amino acids. CDR3 loop: CASSVNTANYGYTF. CDR3 DNA sequence: TGTGCCAGCAGCGTAAACACAGCTAACTATGGCTACACCTTC.